This paragraph reports one T cell receptor (beta chain). This clonotype was counted at least ten times. The antigen it recognizes is unknown. Base qualities are missing; no much larger clone stands one base away. Two rounds of multiplex PCR on genomic DNA were used to amplify the TCR beta CDR3 region. In the first round of PCR, primers specific to each TRBV and TRBJ gene were used, and the primer sequences are filed in Chinese patent CN105087789A. Universal primers were used in the second PCR round. The Roche High Pure PCR Template Preparation Kit was used to extract genomic DNA from the frozen PBMCs. An Illumina HiSeq 3000 was used to sequence the libraries paired-end with 151 bp reads. Regarding the original processing steps: Raw reads lacking the multiplex PCR primer sequences were removed with CutAdapt. Using PEAR, the high-quality paired reads were merged into contigs. By alignment to reference sequences, MiXCR assigned TRB V, D and J gene segments to each contig. CDR3 sequences were clustered by base quality and sequence similarity to remove sequencing errors. Shannon entropy, normalized by the natural log of the productive TCR sequence number, served as the measure of diversity. To get clonality, Shannon entropy was divided by the natural log of the number of unique clonotypes, and that result was subtracted from one. The Youden index of ROC curves was used to select progression-free survival cut-offs for repertoire metrics, and analyses were performed in R 3.5.3. TCRdb passed the public sequencing reads through fastp at Q25 and MiXCR, retaining productive beta sequences. Under each unique CDR3 protein, matching rows form one entry showing the most common genes and DNA. These V and J calls rely on TCRdb rather than the paper's analysis. This sample lists 30,000 or so distinct CDR3 sequences; 25% to 40% were detected once. The ten most abundant clones make up roughly a third of the sample.

As encoded in the germline V gene, CDR1 is MGHDK while CDR2 is SYGVNS. Its CDR3 holds 13 amino acids, cysteine through phenylalanine. This entry keeps only the CDR3 DNA: 39 bases, framed from base 1. V is shortened by 3 bases, J by 4 bases, and the region joining them spans 7 bases. This sample is drawn from a study of prognosis after radiotherapy for stage I lung cancer (dated by TCRdb to the early 2020s). In the study overall: Between early 2018 and early 2019, roughly 18 patients with stage I NSCLC were enrolled in Nanjing, China. Newly diagnosed primary stage I lung tumors were present in fourteen patients, and oligometastatic NSCLC after surgical resection of the primary tumor was present in roughly 5 patients. All patients were regarded as medically inoperable, because of comorbidities in more than ten patients and refusal of surgery in about seven patients. The cohort included under 15 men and about six women, with a median age of almost 75 years and a range of about 53 to 90 years. On tumor histology, roughly 12 patients had adenocarcinoma and six or seven had squamous cell carcinoma. Using image-guided IMRT or VMAT, SBRT was delivered in 3 to 5 fractions at a biologically effective dose of at least 100 Gy. SBRT was not combined with any concurrent therapy in any patient. About 20% of the 19 patients developed distant metastases after SBRT, at a median of around 7 months; the other 15 showed no significant progression. The study profiled peripheral blood TCR beta repertoires from stage I NSCLC patients before and after stereotactic body radiotherapy and related them to distant failure. For each of the approximately 20 patients, one blood sample was taken before SBRT and one after, so the study sequenced some 40 samples in total. Overall study outcomes, separate from this receptor: Differences by metastasis status were reportedly seen in TRBV and TRBJ usage frequencies, involving two V genes at baseline and, after SBRT, nine or ten V genes and two J genes. A decrease in unique TCR clone counts was observed after SBRT (median about 10,000 before versus some 6,900 after; Wilcoxon paired P=0.011). Post-SBRT Shannon entropy and its change from baseline were lower in patients who developed distant metastases; baseline Shannon entropy was not associated with metastases. The small cohort and short follow-up limited the study, so independent validation of the findings is needed. No adjustment for multiple comparisons was applied to any of the reported P values. No determination of tumor specificity was made for expanded TCR clones.

All patients had node-negative disease on CT and PET/CT, and none had a history of other malignancies or had previously received chemotherapy or radiotherapy. At each of two time points, about 6 milliliters of peripheral venous blood were collected into EDTA tubes. PBMCs were isolated by Ficoll-Paque Plus density-gradient centrifugation. Samples were stored at -80°C immediately after collection until analysis. The sequence is built from TRBV25-1 and TRBJ1-5, with the D gene uncertain. This receptor was obtained from a donor older than 45 with non-small cell lung cancer. This sample comprised PBMCs, obtained before or after stereotactic body radiation therapy (not recorded which). At the DNA level, the sequence is TGTGCCAGCAGTGACTTTGGGAATCAGCCCCAGCATTTT. Translation gives CASSDFGNQPQHF.